The present T cell receptor (beta chain) was sequenced within a study of OX40 agonist ivuxolimab in advanced cancers. Study-wide background: Participants averaged about 60 years of age (range roughly 23 to 90) and were less than 85% male. Study observations and caveats: Normalized expansion of T-cell clones was also low for some nonresponders. Expanded clones belonging to CD8+ T cells outnumbered, on average, those of CD4+. At doses 0.1 to 3.0 mg/kg, CD4+ and CD8+ clones expanded.

The CDR3 is 14 residues long. With 5 bases removed from V and 6 bases from J, the gap between germline ends came to 14 bases. Germline V gives CDR1 LNHDA, CDR2 SQIVND (reference sequence). Of note for this clone: The antigen is undetermined.

TCRdb's copy holds only in-frame clones and misses some; the assay was immunoSEQ multiplex PCR. Of 55,000 to 70,000 clones listed, around 88% are singletons. The chain links TRBV19 to TRBJ1-5; D possibly corresponds to TRBD1 (5 bases). This clonotype originated in an adult with an advanced solid tumor such as melanoma, head and neck, liver or kidney cancer. The sequences come from CD4+ or CD8+ T cells sorted from blood, collected in a trial of the OX40 agonist ivuxolimab. CDR3 loop: CASSGGAGGQPQHF. Written as DNA, the CDR3 is TGTGCCAGTAGTGGAGGGGCTGGAGGTCAGCCCCAGCATTTT.